This TCR beta chain was observed in a study of Ad26.COV2.S vaccination and SARS-CoV-2 variants. At the level of the study: The donor participated in the COV1001 trial, in its Ad26.COV2.S arm. Study-wide points: Comparable non-spike TCR breadth was observed in vaccine and placebo recipients.

Deletions cut 7 bases from V and 10 bases from J, with 17 bases between. The CDR3 runs 13 residues. As for treatment: around 19 received Ad26.COV2.S at low or high dose, single or two shots; several received placebo; per-sample allocation not given. Day 63 after the first vaccine or placebo injection was the time point for sampling. The individual, an adult aged 18-55 years, was a donor in Boston. Libraries were prepared by immunoSEQ multiplex PCR; TCRdb keeps only in-frame clonotypes and omits some of them. The sample holds more than 400,000 clones, roughly 90% seen once. As to this clone: The antigen remains undetermined.

The chain joins TRBV12-3 or TRBV12-4 to TRBJ2-1; possibly TRBD1 or TRBD2 for D (5 bases each). The sequence was obtained from a person aged 18 to 65 who received the Ad26.COV2.S COVID-19 vaccine or a placebo. This specimen was peripheral blood, taken in a trial of Ad26.COV2.S vaccine versus placebo. The DNA of the CDR3 is TGTGCCAGCATAGTTGAACCCTGGGGGGAGCAGTTCTTC. It yields the protein CASIVEPWGEQFF.